These 27 T cell receptor beta chains share one sample of origin, sequenced in a study of cytomegalovirus exposure and HLA in healthy donors. Clones were read by immunoSEQ multiplex PCR, and TCRdb kept only the in-frame ones, dropping some. Found here are about 88,000 clones, roughly 83% of them singletons; the top ten hold 9% to 13%. Sequencing was carried out using PBMCs. Receptor source: a woman younger than 30 in good health and CMV-seropositive.

The chain carries TRBV5-1 and TRBJ1-2, with D maybe TRBD1 (6 bases). This CDR3 has 15 amino acids. Germline V gene sequence: CDR1 SGHRS, CDR2 YFSETQ. Between the trimmed V and J ends, which lost 0 bases and 7 bases, there was a span of 16 bases. This CDR3 reads CASSLEGRGWGGYTF. The CDR3 nucleotides read TGCGCCAGCAGCTTGGAGGGCAGGGGCTGGGGTGGCTACACCTTC.

This chain joins TRBV5-1 and TRBJ2-5, with no clear D. V gave up 0 bases and J gave up 5 bases, with 14 bases separating them. This CDR3 spans 15 amino acids. The germline CDR1 and CDR2 sequences are SGHRS and YFSETQ. The CDR3 region has the DNA TGCGCCAGCAGCTTGGATCCCCTGATAGTTGAGACCCAGTACTTC. Protein product: CASSLDPLIVETQYF.

This chain uses TRBV28 with TRBJ1-4, with 8 bases aligning to TRBD1. The CDR3 totals 14 residues. V shed 6 bases and J 6 bases; nucleotides not matched to a gene: 6. Germline assignment: CDR1 MDHEN and CDR2 SYDVKM. CDR3 in DNA: TGTGCCAGCAGCCCAGGGGGCAGGGATGAAAAACTGTTTTTT. Amino acids: CASSPGGRDEKLFF.

This clone is a singleton in its sample. This rearrangement joins TRBV5-5 to TRBJ2-7, with D perhaps matching TRBD1 (7 bases). Trimming took 2 bases from V and 4 from J, leaving 16 bases between them. Germline V gene data show CDR1 as SGHKS and CDR2 as YYEKEE (reference sequence). The CDR3 consists of 15 residues. CDR3 in DNA: TGTGCCAGCAGCTTAAGGCGACAGGGAGGATACGAGCAGTACTTC. This translates into CASSLRRQGGYEQYF.

V gene TRBV28 combines with J gene TRBJ2-5, with 10 bases lining up with TRBD1. This CDR3 comprises 15 residues. With V trimmed by 4 bases and J by 7 bases, 9 bases remained unmatched. The V gene's germline CDR1 is MDHEN and CDR2 SYDVKM. CDR3 residues: CASSSAGQGWGTQYF. Here the CDR3 DNA reads TGTGCCAGCAGTTCGGCGGGACAGGGGTGGGGGACCCAGTACTTC.

The V gene is TRBV28, the J gene TRBJ2-7; D remains unclear. The CDR3 runs 13 residues. Trimming took 5 bases from V and 1 from J, leaving 9 bases between them. The germline V gene has CDR1 MDHEN and CDR2 SYDVKM. The CDR3 here is CASSPPESYEQYF. CDR3 in DNA: TGTGCCAGCAGTCCTCCAGAATCCTACGAGCAGTACTTC.

CDR3 residues: CASSPTGMRGKLFF. The CDR3 nucleotides read TGTGCCAGCAGTCCGACAGGGATGAGGGGAAAACTGTTTTTT. The chain recombines TRBV2 with TRBJ1-4; TRBD1 matches at 7 bases. Germline loops: CDR1 SNHLY, CDR2 FYNNEI. The V gene end was trimmed by 5 bases and the J gene end by 10 bases; junction bases not matched to a gene: 10. This CDR3 contains 14 residues.

The rearrangement joins TRBV5-1 to TRBJ2-5; tentative D call: TRBD1 (5 bases). CDR1 is SGHRS and CDR2 is YFSETQ in the germline V gene. The CDR3 sequence is 15 residues long. V was clipped by 5 bases and J by 5 bases, with 19 bases between them. CDR3 protein: CASSRSPGMGETQYF. CDR3 coding DNA: TGCGCCAGCAGTCGGTCACCAGGGATGGGGGAGACCCAGTACTTC.

V gene TRBV5-1 combines with J gene TRBJ1-6, with a weak D call TRBD1 (5 bases). CDR3 length: 14 amino acids. V dropped 1 base and J dropped 7 bases, with 9 bases sitting between them. Germline CDR1 reads SGHRS; CDR2 reads YFSETQ. CDR3 protein: CASSLSQVNSPLHF. The CDR3 coding sequence is TGCGCCAGCAGCTTGTCACAGGTCAATTCACCCCTCCACTTT. Using reference TRBV5-1 and TRBJ1-6 for the parts outside the CDR3, the full variable domain is KAGVTQTPRYLIKTRGQQVTLSCSPISGHRSVSWYQQTPGQGLQFLFEYFSETQRNKGNFPGRFSGRQFSNSRSEMNVSTLELGDSALYLCASSLSQVNSPLHFGNGTRLTVT.

The chain employs TRBV19 and TRBJ2-1, with TRBD2 matching over 7 bases. Germline CDR1 is LNHDA and CDR2 is SQIVND (reference sequence). The length of the CDR3 is 17 residues. V lost 6 bases to trimming and J lost 2 bases; unmatched junction nucleotides: 13. CDR3 protein: CASSHFGGTKPYNEQFF. The CDR3 DNA sequence: TGTGCCAGTAGCCACTTCGGGGGGACTAAACCCTACAATGAGCAGTTCTTC.

The V gene is TRBV7-3, the J gene TRBJ1-1; D unclear. There are 13 residues in the CDR3. Trimming removed 5 bases at V and 0 bases at J, with 7 bases between. CDR1 and CDR2 (germline): SGHTA, FQGTGA. The chain's CDR3 is CASSPEMNTEAFF. CDR3 in DNA: TGTGCCAGCAGCCCAGAAATGAACACTGAAGCTTTCTTT.

The chain couples TRBV27 to TRBJ2-1, with 8 bases identical to TRBD2. The V gene's germline CDR1 is MNHEY and CDR2 SMNVEV (reference sequence). The J segment lost 7 bases and the V segment lost 5 bases, leaving 7 bases of the junction unmatched. The CDR3 sequence is 14 residues long. The CDR3 DNA is TGTGCCAGCAGTCCGAGCGGGGGTGTAAATGAGCAGTTCTTC. This codes for CASSPSGGVNEQFF.

This CDR3 is CASGLGQGLGDTQYF. CDR3 nucleotides: TGTGCTAGTGGTTTGGGCCAGGGGTTGGGAGATACGCAGTATTTT. This sequence joins TRBV12-5 and TRBJ2-3; a weak D match, TRBD1 (6 bases). Germline V lookup: CDR1 LGHNT, CDR2 FRNRAP. V was pared by 1 base and J by 5 bases, with 13 bases between. This CDR3 contains 15 residues.

This chain uses TRBV9 with TRBJ2-3; TRBD2 matches at 8 bases. The V segment lost 2 bases and the J segment 2 bases; nucleotides outside the gene matches: 1. This CDR3 spans 14 amino acids. CDR1 SGDLS and CDR2 YYNGEE come from the germline V gene. The CDR3 sequence is CASSVSGATDTQYF. For the CDR3, the DNA is TGTGCCAGCAGCGTTAGCGGGGCCACAGATACGCAGTATTTT.

The J gene is TRBJ2-2, the V gene TRBV5-1; 10 bases agree with TRBD1. The germline CDR1 and CDR2 sequences are SGHRS and YFSETQ. The CDR3 is made up of 14 amino acids. V lost 4 bases, J lost 6 bases, and 3 bases stayed unmatched. CDR3 protein: CASSMGQGPGELFF. The CDR3 bases are TGCGCCAGCAGCATGGGACAGGGGCCCGGGGAGCTGTTTTTT.

The V gene is TRBV7-2, the J gene TRBJ1-2, with 8 bases identical to TRBD1. V lost 0 bases to trimming and J lost 4 bases; unmatched junction nucleotides: 13. Germline lookup yields CDR1 SGHTA and CDR2 FQGNSA. CDR3 length: 18 residues. CDR3 amino acids: CASSLAVLDRAHVYGYTF. The DNA for the CDR3 is TGTGCCAGCAGCTTAGCCGTTTTGGACAGGGCCCATGTCTATGGCTACACCTTC.

V and J are TRBV7-8 and TRBJ1-5, with TRBD1 as a possible D gene (5 bases). This CDR3 comprises 13 residues. From germline, CDR1 is SGHVS and CDR2 FQNEAQ. The ends were cut back, 7 bases at V and 4 bases at J, with 11 bases in the middle. The CDR3 sequence: CASTRQLNQPQHF. The CDR3 DNA reads as TGTGCCAGCACACGACAGCTGAATCAGCCCCAGCATTTT. The entire variable domain, with the rest obtained from reference TRBV7-8 and TRBJ1-5, is as follows: GAGVSQSPRYKVAKRGQDVALRCDPISGHVSLFWYQQALGQGPEFLTYFQNEAQLDKSGLPSDRFFAERPEGSVSTLKIQRTQQEDSAVYLCASTRQLNQPQHFGDGTRLSIL.

The chain carries TRBV7-8 and TRBJ2-1; 14 bases line up with TRBD2. Germline V gives CDR1 SGHVS, CDR2 FQNEAQ. This CDR3 contains 16 residues. J was trimmed by 4 bases and V by 5 bases; bases with no gene match: 4. The CDR3 reads CASSPRTSGGYNEQFF. Here the CDR3 DNA reads TGTGCCAGCAGCCCAAGGACTAGCGGGGGGTACAATGAGCAGTTCTTC.

The chain uses TRBV9 and TRBJ1-1; TRBD1 is a possible D gene (6 bases). The CDR3 runs to 13 residues. Germline V gene sequence: CDR1 SGDLS, CDR2 YYNGEE. V lost 7 bases and J lost 5, with 15 bases in between. The CDR3 here is CASSKGGSTEAFF. The CDR3, as DNA: TGTGCCAGCTCTAAAGGGGGAAGTACTGAAGCTTTCTTT.

J is TRBJ2-2 and V is TRBV18; 8 bases are shared with TRBD1. Germline lookup yields CDR1 KGHSH and CDR2 LQKENI. Trimming at V came to 8 bases and at J to 6 bases, leaving 11 bases not matched to a gene. The CDR3 spans 15 residues. The CDR3 coding sequence is TGTGCCAGCACTACTTCAGGGGGCGTATCCGGGGAGCTGTTTTTT. The encoded protein is CASTTSGGVSGELFF. Looking up the rest from reference TRBV18 and TRBJ2-2 gives the full variable domain: NAGVMQNPRHLVRRRGQEARLRCSPMKGHSHVYWYRQLPEEGLKFMVYLQKENIIDESGMPKERFSAEFPKEGPSILRIQQVVRGDSAAYFCASTTSGGVSGELFFGEGSRLTVL.

The V call is TRBV5-6, the J call TRBJ2-1; 11 bases are shared with TRBD2. V lost 4 bases, J lost 1 base, and 4 bases stayed unmatched. The CDR3 consists of 16 residues. Germline values: CDR1 SGHDT, CDR2 YYEEEE. CDR3 sequence (DNA): TGTGCCAGCAGCGCACTAGCGGGGGAATCCTACAATGAGCAGTTCTTC. Encoded protein: CASSALAGESYNEQFF.

This clone was seen a few times. The chain joins TRBV4-3 to TRBJ1-6; 7 bases fit TRBD1. Germline loops: CDR1 LGHNA, CDR2 YSLEER. CDR3 size: 17 residues. V shed 3 bases, J shed 7 bases, and the junction held 12 bases outside the gene matches. The CDR3 protein is CASSHGPGQVANSPLHF. CDR3 bases: TGCGCCAGCAGCCACGGGCCCGGACAGGTGGCAAATTCACCCCTCCACTTT.

The V and J genes are TRBV13 and TRBJ2-7; 11 bases agree with TRBD1. The CDR3 is 15 residues long. CDR1 and CDR2 (germline): PRHDT, FYEKMQ (reference sequence). The V and J ends lost 3 bases and 2 bases, in that order; junction bases with no gene match: 3. The CDR3 DNA is TGTGCCAGCAGCTTCCGGGACAGGGGGACCTACGAGCAGTACTTC. This codes for CASSFRDRGTYEQYF. Based on the CDR3 plus reference TRBV13 and TRBJ2-7, the full variable domain is AAGVIQSPRHLIKEKRETATLKCYPIPRHDTVYWYQQGPGQDPQFLISFYEKMQSDKGSIPDRFSAQQFSDYHSELNMSSLELGDSALYFCASSFRDRGTYEQYFGPGTRLTVT.

This clone was observed once. This chain uses TRBV30 with TRBJ1-4, with TRBD1 as a possible D gene (6 bases). The CDR3 is 17 residues long. Germline V gene sequence: CDR1 GTSNPN, CDR2 SVGIG (reference sequence). Trimming cost V 0 bases and J 7 bases, with 21 bases left between them. The CDR3 nucleotides read TGTGCCTGGAGTGTGTTTGATGGACAGTCCTTTACTGAAAAACTGTTTTTT. It encodes CAWSVFDGQSFTEKLFF.

J is TRBJ1-5 and V is TRBV19, with D unclear. Germline lookup yields CDR1 LNHDA and CDR2 SQIVND (reference sequence). The CDR3 is 15 amino acids. V was clipped by 9 bases and J by 1 base, with 16 bases between them. The CDR3 region is CASLNSLGSNQPQHF. CDR3 DNA sequence: TGTGCCAGCTTAAACTCCCTAGGAAGCAATCAGCCCCAGCATTTT. Filled out from reference TRBV19 and TRBJ1-5, the complete variable domain reads DGGITQSPKYLFRKEGQNVTLSCEQNLNHDAMYWYRQDPGQGLRLIYYSQIVNDFQKGDIAEGYSVSREKKESFPLTVTSAQKNPTAFYLCASLNSLGSNQPQHFGDGTRLSIL.

V is TRBV4-3 and J is TRBJ1-1; a weak D match, TRBD1 (5 bases). Looked up from germline, CDR1 is LGHNA and CDR2 is YSLEER. CDR3 size: 13 residues. Trimming took 3 bases from V and 5 from J, leaving 10 bases between them. In DNA form, the CDR3 reads TGCGCCAGCAGCCACCAGGGAGGGACTGAAGCTTTCTTT. Protein sequence: CASSHQGGTEAFF.

The chain carries TRBV13 and TRBJ2-2, with D possibly being TRBD1 (6 bases). Per the germline V gene, CDR1 is PRHDT and CDR2 is FYEKMQ (reference sequence). This CDR3 has 16 amino acids. The ends were cut back, 8 bases at V and 2 bases at J, with 18 bases in the middle. CDR3 region: CASAPRTAYNTGELFF. CDR3 nucleotides: TGTGCCAGCGCGCCCAGGACAGCTTACAACACCGGGGAGCTGTTTTTT.